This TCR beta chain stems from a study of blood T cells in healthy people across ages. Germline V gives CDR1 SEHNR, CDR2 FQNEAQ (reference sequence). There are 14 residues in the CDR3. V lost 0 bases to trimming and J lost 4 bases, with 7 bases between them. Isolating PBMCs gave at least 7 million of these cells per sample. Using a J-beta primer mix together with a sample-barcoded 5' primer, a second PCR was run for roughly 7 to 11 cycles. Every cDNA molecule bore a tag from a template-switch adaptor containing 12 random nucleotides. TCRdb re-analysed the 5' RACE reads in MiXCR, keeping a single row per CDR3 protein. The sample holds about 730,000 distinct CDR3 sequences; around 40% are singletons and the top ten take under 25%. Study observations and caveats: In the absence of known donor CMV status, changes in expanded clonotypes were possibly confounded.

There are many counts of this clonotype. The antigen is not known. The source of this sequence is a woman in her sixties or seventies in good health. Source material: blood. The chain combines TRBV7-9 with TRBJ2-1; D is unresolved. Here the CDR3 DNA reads TGTGCCAGCAGCTTAGCACTGGTATACAATGAGCAGTTCTTC. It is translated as CASSLALVYNEQFF.